Listed below are T cell receptor beta chains from one sample, sequenced in a study of T cells after yellow fever vaccination. Each CDR3 protein is one row after TCRdb ran MiXCR on the 5' RACE reads. The data contain about 85,000 distinct CDR3 sequences, about an eighth of them singletons. The sample in question was CD8+ T cells not binding an NS4B(214-222) dextramer, sorted from PBMCs, obtained less than 25 days after the first yellow fever vaccination. The receptor set was obtained from a young man who received the YFV17D yellow fever vaccine. Each CDR3 is given with its conserved first and last residue. Fields, in order: J gene, V gene, CDR3 protein.

TRBJ2-3 TRBV5-8 CASSLATGGTDTQYF
TRBJ2-7 TRBV4-1 CASSPRDFYEQYF
TRBJ2-3 TRBV7-9 CASSPHRGRTDTQYF
TRBJ2-1 TRBV7-3 CASSFTGRLGNEQFF
TRBJ1-1 TRBV5-1 CASSPTGGGGAFF
TRBJ1-3 TRBV11-2 CASSTLDRALSRGNTIYF
TRBJ2-7 TRBV6-2/TRBV6-3 CASSSMERTGDSYEQYF
TRBJ2-1 TRBV6-2/TRBV6-3 CASSYSPGSYNEQFF
TRBJ2-1 TRBV20-1 CSARAENYNEQFF
TRBJ2-5 TRBV11-2 CASRVATQETQYF
TRBJ2-5 TRBV29-1 CSVEVRDREEETQYF
TRBJ2-1 TRBV29-1 CSVYWGPEQFF
TRBJ2-1 TRBV20-1 CSATPGQGYNEQFF
TRBJ2-5 TRBV27 CASSGQGALLETQYF
TRBJ1-6 TRBV23-1 CASSRFSGGHLSPLHF
TRBJ2-2 TRBV6-2/TRBV6-3 CASMIGTGRAGELFF
TRBJ1-1 TRBV24-1 CATSDFLQTEAFF
TRBJ2-6 TRBV12-3/TRBV12-4 CASNTRSGANVLTF
TRBJ2-6 TRBV5-6 CASSSTPVLTF
TRBJ2-1 TRBV11-2 CASSWGLAGPYSYNEQFF
TRBJ2-6 TRBV19 CASKSGANVLTF
TRBJ2-1 TRBV5-1 CASSPGTDNEQFF
TRBJ2-7 TRBV12-3/TRBV12-4 CASSSQGGLNEQYF
TRBJ2-1 TRBV6-1 CASSAQGPGEQFF
TRBJ2-7 TRBV5-8 CASSLWGRYEQYF
TRBJ1-1 TRBV27 CASSLNRGLTEAFF
TRBJ2-1 TRBV29-1 CSVERGSYNEQFF
TRBJ2-7 TRBV7-2 CASSLYTYEQYF
TRBJ1-3 TRBV7-9 CASSLSGYNLSGNTIYF
TRBJ1-5 TRBV4-1 CASSQAPGPNQPQHF
TRBJ2-2 TRBV6-1 CASWSGELFF
TRBJ1-2 TRBV12-3/TRBV12-4 CASSYNTEQFYGYTF
TRBJ2-5 TRBV6-1 CASSMGGRKTQYF
TRBJ2-5 TRBV7-4 CASSHGSGGAFWETQYF
TRBJ1-2 TRBV6-5 CASSYVEFNYGYTF
TRBJ2-6 TRBV13 CASSPGLSGANVLTF
TRBJ2-3 TRBV6-1 CASSLAGGLFSTDTQYF
TRBJ1-6 TRBV5-4 CASRAMKGSYNSPLHF
TRBJ1-2 TRBV5-1 CASSLGDRTSFRFGYTF
TRBJ1-6 TRBV6-2/TRBV6-3 CASSYGDSGSPLHF
TRBJ2-3 TRBV12-3/TRBV12-4 CASSLGGNTQYF
TRBJ1-4 TRBV4-1 CASSQGPATNEKLFF
TRBJ1-6 TRBV5-1 CASSFTGLKSPLHF
TRBJ2-1 TRBV5-4 CASSLKGSGEQFF